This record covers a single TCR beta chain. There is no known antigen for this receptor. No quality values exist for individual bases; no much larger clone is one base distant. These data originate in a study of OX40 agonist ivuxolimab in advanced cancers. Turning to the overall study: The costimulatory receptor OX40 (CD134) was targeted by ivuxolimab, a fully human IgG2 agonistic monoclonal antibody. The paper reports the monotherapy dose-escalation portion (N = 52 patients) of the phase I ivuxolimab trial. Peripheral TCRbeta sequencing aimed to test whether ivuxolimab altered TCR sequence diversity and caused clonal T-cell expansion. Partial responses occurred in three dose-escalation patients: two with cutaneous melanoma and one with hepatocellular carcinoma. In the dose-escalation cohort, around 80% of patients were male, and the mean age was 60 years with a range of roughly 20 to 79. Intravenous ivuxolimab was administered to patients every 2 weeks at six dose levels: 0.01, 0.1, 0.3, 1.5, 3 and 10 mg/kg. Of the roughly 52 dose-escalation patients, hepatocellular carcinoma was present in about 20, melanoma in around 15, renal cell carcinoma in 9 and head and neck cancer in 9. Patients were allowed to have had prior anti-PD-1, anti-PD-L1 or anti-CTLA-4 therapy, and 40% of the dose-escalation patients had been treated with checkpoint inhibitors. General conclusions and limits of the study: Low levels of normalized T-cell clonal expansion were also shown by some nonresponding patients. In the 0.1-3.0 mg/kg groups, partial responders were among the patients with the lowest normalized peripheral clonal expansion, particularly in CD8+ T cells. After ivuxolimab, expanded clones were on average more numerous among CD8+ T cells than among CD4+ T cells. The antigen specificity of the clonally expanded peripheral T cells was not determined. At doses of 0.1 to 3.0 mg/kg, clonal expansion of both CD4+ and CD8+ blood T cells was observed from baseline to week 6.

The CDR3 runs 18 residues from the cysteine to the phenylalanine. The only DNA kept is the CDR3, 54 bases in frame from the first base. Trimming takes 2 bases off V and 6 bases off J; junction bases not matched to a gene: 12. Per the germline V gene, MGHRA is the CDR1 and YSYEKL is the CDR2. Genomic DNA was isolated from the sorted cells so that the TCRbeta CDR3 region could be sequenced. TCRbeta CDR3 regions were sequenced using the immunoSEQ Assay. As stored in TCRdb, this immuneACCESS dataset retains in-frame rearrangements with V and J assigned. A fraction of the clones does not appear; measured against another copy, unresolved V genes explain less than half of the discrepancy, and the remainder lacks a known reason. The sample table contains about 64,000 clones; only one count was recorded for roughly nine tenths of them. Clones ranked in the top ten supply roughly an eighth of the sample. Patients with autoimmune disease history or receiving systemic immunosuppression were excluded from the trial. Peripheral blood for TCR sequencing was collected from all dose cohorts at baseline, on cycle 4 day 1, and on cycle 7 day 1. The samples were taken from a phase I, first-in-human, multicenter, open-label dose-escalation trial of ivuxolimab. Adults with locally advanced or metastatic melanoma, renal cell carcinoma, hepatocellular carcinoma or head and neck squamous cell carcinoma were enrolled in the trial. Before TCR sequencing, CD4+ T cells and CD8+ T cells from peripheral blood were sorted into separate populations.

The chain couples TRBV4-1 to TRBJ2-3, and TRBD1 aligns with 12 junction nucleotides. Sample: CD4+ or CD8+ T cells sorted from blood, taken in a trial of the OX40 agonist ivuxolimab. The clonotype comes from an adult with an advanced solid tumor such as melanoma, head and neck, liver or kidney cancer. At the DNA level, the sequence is TGCGCCAGCAGCCAAAGGATCCCGGGACAGGGGGCTTGGGATACGCAGTATTTT. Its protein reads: CASSQRIPGQGAWDTQYF.